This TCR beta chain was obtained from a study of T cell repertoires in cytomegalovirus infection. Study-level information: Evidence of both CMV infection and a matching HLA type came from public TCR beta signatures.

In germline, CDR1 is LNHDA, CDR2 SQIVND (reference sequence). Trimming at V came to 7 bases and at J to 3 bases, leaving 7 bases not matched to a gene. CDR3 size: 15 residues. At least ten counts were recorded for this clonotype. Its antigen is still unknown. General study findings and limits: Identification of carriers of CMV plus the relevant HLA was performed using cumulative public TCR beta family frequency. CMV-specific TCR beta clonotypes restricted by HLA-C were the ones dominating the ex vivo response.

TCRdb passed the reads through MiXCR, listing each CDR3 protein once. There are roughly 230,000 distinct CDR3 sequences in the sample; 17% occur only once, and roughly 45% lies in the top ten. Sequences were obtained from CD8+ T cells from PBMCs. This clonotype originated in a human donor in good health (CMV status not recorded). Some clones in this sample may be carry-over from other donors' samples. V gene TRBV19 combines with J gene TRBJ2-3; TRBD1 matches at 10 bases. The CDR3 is CASKDPGQGTDTQYF. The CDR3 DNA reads TGTGCCAGTAAAGACCCGGGACAGGGGACAGATACGCAGTATTTT.